Shown below are 21 T cell receptor beta chains from a single sample sequenced in a study of cytomegalovirus exposure and HLA in healthy donors. PCR used 60 Vbeta primers and 13 Jbeta primers. Clones were sequenced by immunoSEQ multiplex PCR, and TCRdb holds only the in-frame ones, with some missing. The sample lists 150,000 to 200,000 clones, approximately 77% occurring once. The specimen was PBMCs. Receptors originate from a man over 45 in good health and CMV-seropositive.

The CDR3: CASRYRVATDTQYF. CDR3 DNA: TGTGCCAGCAGATACAGGGTGGCCACAGATACGCAGTATTTT. The genes are TRBV7-2 and TRBJ2-3; D is possibly TRBD1 (6 bases). The CDR3 runs 14 residues. Germline CDR1 reads SGHTA; CDR2 reads FQGNSA. The germline V and J ends were trimmed by 6 bases and 2 bases, with 12 bases remaining between them.

This chain joins TRBV2 and TRBJ2-4, with a weak D call TRBD2 (6 bases). Germline V gives CDR1 SNHLY, CDR2 FYNNEI. The CDR3 consists of 16 residues. V was clipped by 6 bases and J by 0 bases, with 15 bases between them. CDR3 residues: CASSQLARIAKNIQYF. In DNA, the CDR3 is TGTGCCAGCAGCCAACTAGCCAGGATAGCCAAAAACATTCAGTACTTC.

Of note for this clone: This sample includes further DNA sequences coding for the same CDR3. The chain employs TRBV9 and TRBJ2-2, with D perhaps matching TRBD2 (5 bases). The germline gives CDR1 SGDLS, CDR2 YYNGEE. The CDR3 consists of 15 residues. The V and J ends lost 0 bases and 4 bases respectively, with 10 bases between them. CDR3 in amino acids: CASSVGGRGTGELFF. CDR3 nucleotide sequence: TGTGCCAGCAGCGTAGGCGGGCGAGGCACCGGGGAGCTGTTTTTT.

The chain carries TRBV15 and TRBJ2-1; 12 bases agree with TRBD2. V lost 6 bases, J lost 7 bases, and 4 bases stayed unmatched. The CDR3 is 14 residues long. Germline V gives CDR1 LNHNV, CDR2 YYDKDF (reference sequence). CDR3 amino acids: CATRGTSGLNEQFF. The DNA for the CDR3 is TGTGCCACCAGGGGGACTAGCGGGTTAAATGAGCAGTTCTTC.

This chain joins TRBV28 and TRBJ2-1, with D unclear. Germline CDR1 is MDHEN and CDR2 is SYDVKM. With 4 bases removed from V and 0 bases from J, the gap between germline ends came to 7 bases. This CDR3 has 14 residues. The CDR3 spells CASSSGSSYNEQFF. The CDR3 coding sequence is TGTGCCAGCAGTTCAGGTAGCTCCTACAATGAGCAGTTCTTC. The entire variable domain, with the rest obtained from reference TRBV28 and TRBJ2-1, is as follows: DVKVTQSSRYLVKRTGEKVFLECVQDMDHENMFWYRQDPGLGLRLIYFSYDVKMKEKGDIPEGYSVSREKKERFSLILESASTNQTSMYLCASSSGSSYNEQFFGPGTRLTVL.

This chain links TRBV27 with TRBJ2-7; 8 nucleotides align to TRBD2. The CDR3 totals 16 residues. Looked up from germline, CDR1 is MNHEY and CDR2 is SMNVEV (reference sequence). Unmatched junction bases numbered 10, after V lost 6 bases and J lost 0 bases. The CDR3 reads CASSSKSGTSSYEQYF. For the CDR3, the DNA is TGTGCCAGCAGCTCAAAATCCGGGACTAGCTCCTACGAGCAGTACTTC.

This sequence joins TRBV5-4 and TRBJ2-1, with a weak D call TRBD2 (8 bases). The V end was cut by 6 bases, the J end by 4 bases, with 23 bases between. Germline CDR1 SGHNT, CDR2 YYREEE (reference sequence). The CDR3 extends over 17 amino acids. The chain's CDR3 is CASTRGGPGTEYNEQFF. Here the CDR3 DNA reads TGTGCCAGCACCCGGGGGGGCCCCGGGACAGAGTACAATGAGCAGTTCTTC.

The chain joins TRBV2 to TRBJ2-4; the match to TRBD2 covers 13 bases. The CDR3 runs 17 residues. Germline trimming cut 4 bases from V and 0 bases from J; bases unmatched to any gene: 3. Looked up from germline, CDR1 is SNHLY and CDR2 is FYNNEI. The CDR3 sequence: CASSGLAGGIAKNIQYF. The CDR3 bases are TGTGCCAGCAGTGGACTAGCGGGGGGTATAGCCAAAAACATTCAGTACTTC.

The chain is built from TRBV27 and TRBJ1-5; 9 bases line up with TRBD1. The germline CDR1 and CDR2 sequences are MNHEY and SMNVEV (reference sequence). Germline trimming cut 6 bases from V and 2 bases from J; bases unmatched to any gene: 14. There are 18 residues in the CDR3. The DNA of the CDR3 is TGTGCCAGCAGACAGGGGGCCCTCTTCCGGGGGGGCAATCAGCCCCAGCATTTT. It codes for CASRQGALFRGGNQPQHF.

V and J are TRBV19 and TRBJ1-2; D perhaps matches TRBD1 (6 bases). With 2 bases removed from V and 4 bases from J, the gap between germline ends came to 11 bases. Germline V gene lookup returns CDR1 LNHDA and CDR2 SQIVND (reference sequence). The CDR3 loop spans 14 amino acids. CDR3 coding DNA: TGTGCCAGTAGTATAAGGGACACATCCTATGGCTACACCTTC. It encodes CASSIRDTSYGYTF.

As concerns this clone: The identical CDR3 is also encoded by other nucleotide sequences in the sample. The chain employs TRBV5-1 and TRBJ2-7, with 10 positions matching TRBD1. The CDR3 has 15 residues. Germline trimming cut 7 bases from V and 6 bases from J; bases unmatched to any gene: 13. CDR1 and CDR2 from the germline V gene are SGHRS and YFSETQ. The CDR3 DNA reads as TGCGCCAGCGCCCACGGTGAGGGACAGGGGTTCGAGCAGTACTTC. Translation gives CASAHGEGQGFEQYF.

This sequence joins TRBV2 and TRBJ2-2; 9 bases match TRBD2. The CDR3 runs 15 residues. Germline V gene lookup returns CDR1 SNHLY and CDR2 FYNNEI. V gave up 4 bases and J gave up 4 bases; unmatched junction bases: 4. CDR3 DNA sequence: TGTGCCAGCAGTGGGGGTAGCGGGGGCACCGGGGAGCTGTTTTTT. As protein: CASSGGSGGTGELFF.

This chain joins TRBV5-1 and TRBJ1-2; a possible D gene is TRBD1 (5 bases). Germline V gene sequence: CDR1 SGHRS, CDR2 YFSETQ. This CDR3 contains 15 residues. Deletions cut 0 bases from V and 3 bases from J, with 12 bases between. The CDR3 sequence: CASSLERGRDYGYTF. For the CDR3, the DNA is TGCGCCAGCAGCTTGGAGCGGGGGAGGGACTATGGCTACACCTTC.

This rearrangement joins TRBV5-4 to TRBJ1-1; D is possibly TRBD1 (6 bases). Germline lookup yields CDR1 SGHNT and CDR2 YYREEE (reference sequence). Trimming cost V 3 bases and J 2 bases, with 14 bases left between them. This CDR3 has 15 amino acids. The CDR3 bases are TGTGCCAGCAGCTCTCCCGGGACACTTAACACTGAAGCTTTCTTT. Amino acids: CASSSPGTLNTEAFF.

This clone occurred once. This chain connects TRBV6-5 to TRBJ2-1; 11 positions agree with TRBD2. The J segment lost 4 bases and the V segment lost 4 bases, leaving 0 bases of the junction unmatched. The CDR3 length is 14 residues. Germline values: CDR1 MNHEY, CDR2 SVGAGI. CDR3 sequence (DNA): TGTGCCAGCAGTTCTAGCGGGGGGTACAATGAGCAGTTCTTC. Amino acid sequence: CASSSSGGYNEQFF.

The chain joins TRBV11-2 to TRBJ2-1, with TRBD2 matching over 10 bases. Germline CDR1 and CDR2: SGHAT and FQNNGV. The CDR3 spans 19 residues. V was clipped by 2 bases and J by 0 bases; unmatched bases: 10. CDR3 DNA: TGTGCCAGCAGCTTAATTCGGAAGCTAGCGGGGGACTCCTACAATGAGCAGTTCTTC. Its protein is CASSLIRKLAGDSYNEQFF.

V usage is TRBV10-3 and J usage is TRBJ1-1; maybe TRBD1 (5 bases). Germline V gives CDR1 ENHRY, CDR2 SYGVKD. The CDR3 is 15 residues long. V lost 2 bases and J lost 1, with 11 bases in between. CDR3 region: CAISENGQGNTEAFF. The CDR3 DNA reads as TGTGCCATCAGTGAGAATGGGCAGGGGAACACTGAAGCTTTCTTT.

This clone turned up a few times. CDR3 bases: TGTGCCAGCAGCTACCGGGACTCCTTCCCTCTATACGAGCAGTACTTC. It yields the protein CASSYRDSFPLYEQYF. The chain employs TRBV7-9 and TRBJ2-7, with D possibly TRBD2 on 6 matching bases. The CDR3 spans 16 residues. The V gene lost 4 bases and the J gene lost 4 bases, with 20 bases spanning the gap. From germline, CDR1 is SEHNR and CDR2 FQNEAQ (reference sequence).

The chain uses TRBV7-9 and TRBJ1-2, with 9 bases lining up with TRBD1. The V gene end was trimmed by 1 base and the J gene end by 4 bases; junction bases not matched to a gene: 7. The germline gives CDR1 SEHNR, CDR2 FQNEAQ (reference sequence). This CDR3 contains 16 residues. In nucleotides, the CDR3 is TGTGCCAGCAGCTTAGTGTGGGGACAGGGAGGCTATGGCTACACCTTC. As protein: CASSLVWGQGGYGYTF.

The chain is built from TRBV19 and TRBJ1-1; D is unresolved. This CDR3 has 14 residues. V was trimmed by 0 bases and J by 6 bases, leaving 11 bases between them. Germline CDR1 and CDR2: LNHDA and SQIVND (reference sequence). The chain's CDR3 is CASSIDPASPEAFF. In nucleotides, the CDR3 is TGTGCCAGTAGTATAGACCCTGCGTCCCCTGAAGCTTTCTTT.

J is TRBJ1-4 and V is TRBV10-3; 9 positions match TRBD1. Losses at the gene ends were 3 bases for V and 6 bases for J; bases not matched to a gene: 11. Germline assignment: CDR1 ENHRY and CDR2 SYGVKD. This CDR3 has 17 amino acids. As DNA, the CDR3 is TGTGCCATCAGTGACGGGACAGGGTCAGGGGTATATGAAAAACTGTTTTTT. Its translation is CAISDGTGSGVYEKLFF.